A single sample gave rise to the 29 T cell receptor beta chains below, sequenced in a study of blood T cells in healthy people across ages. The use of a sample-barcoded 5' primer and a J-beta primer mix characterized a second PCR of about 6 to 12 cycles. TCRdb ran MiXCR on the 5' RACE reads and lists one entry per CDR3 protein. Here the sample spans about 730,000 distinct CDR3 sequences, approximately 43% being singletons. Material: blood. Source of these receptors: a woman in her fifties or sixties in good health.

This clonotype appeared a few times. V gene TRBV7-3 combines with J gene TRBJ2-1, with 7 positions matching TRBD2. The CDR3 spans 16 residues. Germline V gives CDR1 SGHTA, CDR2 FQGTGA. With V trimmed by 5 bases and J by 9 bases, 16 bases remained unmatched. The CDR3 sequence: CASSPRGGGLGPEQFF. The CDR3 nucleotides read TGTGCCAGCAGCCCCCGGGGCGGGGGACTCGGGCCTGAGCAGTTCTTC. The full variable domain, its missing parts supplied by reference TRBV7-3 and TRBJ2-1, is GAGVSQTPSNKVTEKGKYVELRCDPISGHTALYWYRQSLGQGPEFLIYFQGTGAADDSGLPNDRFFAVRPEGSVSTLKIQRTERGDSAVYLCASSPRGGGLGPEQFFGPGTRLTVL.

The rearrangement links TRBV4-3 to TRBJ2-4; 9 bases map to TRBD2. From germline, CDR1 is LGHNA and CDR2 YSLEER. The ends lost 2 bases at V and 13 bases at J; junction bases unmatched: 15. The CDR3 loop spans 16 amino acids. CDR3 loop: CASSQRRGRAGNEQYF. DNA of the CDR3: TGCGCCAGCAGCCAACGCCGCGGGAGGGCCGGGAATGAGCAGTACTTC.

The chain combines TRBV28 with TRBJ2-5; 8 bases are a match to TRBD2. The germline CDR1 and CDR2 sequences are MDHEN and SYDVKM. CDR3 length: 18 amino acids. The V gene end was trimmed by 3 bases and the J gene end by 1 base; junction bases not matched to a gene: 13. The CDR3 region is CASSLSPGLGSFQETQYF. CDR3 sequence (DNA): TGTGCCAGCAGTTTGTCTCCGGGACTAGGAAGTTTCCAAGAGACCCAGTACTTC.

This clonotype was observed a handful of times. The chain is built from TRBV11-2 and TRBJ2-1; D not certain. CDR1 is SGHAT and CDR2 is FQNNGV in the germline V gene. The V gene lost 1 base and the J gene lost 8 bases, with 6 bases spanning the gap. This CDR3 has 12 residues. CDR3 bases: TGTGCCAGCAGCTTAGGCGTGCATGAGCAGTTCTTC. Residues: CASSLGVHEQFF.

The J gene is TRBJ1-1, the V gene TRBV10-3; D not resolved. Germline V gene data show CDR1 as ENHRY and CDR2 as SYGVKD. Trimming shortened V by 4 bases and J by 0 bases, and 18 bases separated the two germline ends. This CDR3 spans 17 amino acids. This chain's CDR3 is CAISGNRSAALNTEAFF. The CDR3 DNA reads TGTGCCATCAGTGGGAACAGAAGCGCGGCCTTGAACACTGAAGCTTTCTTT.

The chain couples TRBV5-1 to TRBJ1-2; TRBD1 is a possible D gene (5 bases). The CDR3 is 15 residues long. Trimming shortened V by 1 base and J by 3 bases, and 13 bases separated the two germline ends. Looked up from germline, CDR1 is SGHRS and CDR2 is YFSETQ. CDR3 residues: CASSLTGTDDYGYTF. CDR3 nucleotide sequence: TGCGCCAGCAGCTTGACCGGGACGGACGACTATGGCTACACCTTC. Based on the CDR3 plus reference TRBV5-1 and TRBJ1-2, the full variable domain is KAGVTQTPRYLIKTRGQQVTLSCSPISGHRSVSWYQQTPGQGLQFLFEYFSETQRNKGNFPGRFSGRQFSNSRSEMNVSTLELGDSALYLCASSLTGTDDYGYTFGSGTRLTVV.

Comments on this clonotype: A read error may produce the germline difference seen at one junction end. V gene TRBV29-1 combines with J gene TRBJ2-3, with no clear D. CDR1 SQVTM and CDR2 ANQGSEA come from the germline V gene. CDR3 length: 13 residues. This chain's CDR3 is CSVKGFHTDTPYF. CDR3 in DNA: TGCAGCGTTAAGGGCTTTCACACAGATACGCCGTATTTT.

This clonotype was seen a few times. The gene calls are TRBV10-3 and TRBJ2-7; the match to TRBD2 covers 7 bases. CDR1 is ENHRY, CDR2 SYGVKD, per germline. The junction had 5 bases not matched to a gene; V was cut back by 7 bases and J by 5 bases. This CDR3 contains 12 residues. The CDR3 DNA reads TGTGCCATCACCGGACTAGGGCACGAGCAGTACTTC. Protein: CAITGLGHEQYF.

The chain employs TRBV3-1 and TRBJ2-7; a weak D match, TRBD2 (6 bases). This CDR3 region has 15 residues. Trimming removed 5 bases at V and 2 bases at J, with 16 bases between. Germline CDR1 is LGHDT and CDR2 is YNNKEL (reference sequence). CDR3: CASSAPGLTTYEQYF. Here the CDR3 DNA reads TGTGCCAGCAGCGCCCCAGGACTAACCACCTACGAGCAGTACTTC.

This clonotype was detected only a few times. The gene calls are TRBV4-2 and TRBJ2-3; 7 bases are shared with TRBD2. The V gene's germline CDR1 is LGHNA and CDR2 YNFKEQ. With 4 bases clipped from V and 0 bases from J, the junction kept 4 bases outside the gene matches. The CDR3 sequence is 15 residues long. CDR3 protein: CASSPTSDSTDTQYF. The CDR3 coding sequence is TGTGCCAGCAGCCCAACTAGCGACAGCACAGATACGCAGTATTTT.

This clonotype occurred a few times. The chain is built from TRBV6-5 and TRBJ2-5; the match to TRBD1 covers 9 bases. With V trimmed by 6 bases and J by 5 bases, 10 bases remained unmatched. The CDR3 contains 15 residues. CDR1 is MNHEY, CDR2 SVGAGI, per germline. The CDR3: CASRNGQGKGETQYF. DNA for the CDR3: TGTGCCAGCAGGAACGGACAGGGGAAAGGGGAGACCCAGTACTTC.

The chain uses TRBV7-9 and TRBJ2-5, with TRBD2 matching 12 bases. Germline CDR1 is SEHNR and CDR2 is FQNEAQ (reference sequence). CDR3 length equals 15 residues. V shed 7 bases and J 5 bases; nucleotides not matched to a gene: 8. The CDR3 loop reads CASTRTSGKGETQYF. As DNA, the CDR3 is TGTGCCAGCACTCGGACTAGCGGGAAGGGGGAGACCCAGTACTTC.

Concerning this clonotype: A much larger clone is a single base away; this may be a read error. The genes are TRBV4-3 and TRBJ1-1; D not certain. The CDR3 has 17 amino acids. Trimming took 2 bases from V and 1 from J, leaving 17 bases between them. Germline lookup yields CDR1 LGHNA and CDR2 YSLEER. The CDR3, as DNA: TGCGCCAGCAGCCAATCGTTTGAGGACGGTGCGAACACTGAAGCTTTCTTT. This encodes CASSQSFEDGANTEAFF.

This clonotype was counted between two and nine times. The rearrangement joins TRBV7-2 to TRBJ2-2; the D gene is possibly TRBD1 (6 bases). V lost 4 bases, J lost 1 base, and 10 bases lay in between. Germline V gene sequence: CDR1 SGHTA, CDR2 FQGNSA. CDR3 length: 15 residues. CDR3 bases: TGTGCCAGCAGCTGGGCGACAGGGAACACCGGGGAGCTGTTTTTT. Amino acid sequence: CASSWATGNTGELFF. Together with reference TRBV7-2 and TRBJ2-2, the CDR3 gives the full variable domain: GAGVSQSPSNKVTEKGKDVELRCDPISGHTALYWYRQSLGQGLEFLIYFQGNSAPDKSGLPSDRFSAERTGGSVSTLTIQRTQQEDSAVYLCASSWATGNTGELFFGEGSRLTVL.

There are a few counts of this clonotype. Here the CDR3 DNA reads TGTGCCAGCAGCTGTCACCGGCCCCAACCCCTTGCGACCAAAAACATTCAGTACTTC. Translated: CASSCHRPQPLATKNIQYF. The chain joins TRBV7-3 to TRBJ2-4; D ambiguous. Trimming shortened V by 4 bases and J by 2 bases, and 24 bases separated the two germline ends. There are 19 residues in the CDR3. The germline V gene encodes CDR1 SGHTA and CDR2 FQGTGA.

On this clonotype itself: A clone one base away is much larger, so this may be a read error. The CDR3 bases are TGCGCCAGCAGCCAAGATCCGGGAACAGTATCTGCTGGGGCCAACGTCCTGACTTTC. It codes for CASSQDPGTVSAGANVLTF. The chain links TRBV4-3 to TRBJ2-6; the D gene is possibly TRBD2 (5 bases). The V end lost 0 bases, the J end lost 2 bases, and 17 bases lay between the germline ends. This CDR3 is built from 19 residues. Germline CDR1 LGHNA, CDR2 YSLEER.

This rearrangement joins TRBV15 to TRBJ1-4, with 7 bases lining up with TRBD1. The CDR3 sequence is 14 residues long. In germline, CDR1 is LNHNV, CDR2 YYDKDF (reference sequence). The trim removed 1 base at V and 6 bases at J, leaving 2 bases unmatched. The CDR3: CATSRGDSDEKLFF. CDR3 nucleotide sequence: TGTGCCACCAGCAGAGGGGACAGCGATGAAAAACTGTTTTTT.

The V call is TRBV6-2 or TRBV6-3, the J call TRBJ1-1; no definite D call. CDR3 length: 12 residues. Germline lookup yields CDR1 MNHEY and CDR2 SVGEGT. V lost 2 bases and J 7 bases, leaving 8 bases between the germline ends. The CDR3 sequence: CASSYITSEAFF. The DNA for the CDR3 is TGTGCCAGCAGTTACATCACAAGTGAAGCTTTCTTT.

The J gene is TRBJ1-4, the V gene TRBV7-2; TRBD1 agrees at 9 bases. Germline CDR1 and CDR2: SGHTA and FQGNSA. Unmatched junction bases numbered 7, after V lost 5 bases and J lost 6 bases. The CDR3 has 15 residues. The CDR3 nucleotides are TGTGCCAGCAGCCTGACAGGGGGTAGATATGAAAAACTGTTTTTT. Protein product: CASSLTGGRYEKLFF.

The chain has TRBV14 and TRBJ2-3; perhaps D is TRBD1 or TRBD2 (5 bases each). The germline V gene has CDR1 SGHDN and CDR2 FVKESK. The CDR3 has 17 amino acids. V lost 3 bases and J lost 2, with 18 bases in between. CDR3 coding DNA: TGTGCCAGCAGCCATACGGGAAGGGGTCCGCTCACAGATACGCAGTATTTT. This translates into CASSHTGRGPLTDTQYF.

The table lists this clonotype with a few counts. DNA for the CDR3: TGTGCCAGCAGCCAAGACGGAGCCCCGGGTCAGCCCCAGCATTTT. Translation: CASSQDGAPGQPQHF. V usage is TRBV3-1 and J usage is TRBJ1-5, with D unclear. This CDR3 comprises 15 residues. V lost 0 bases and J 6 bases, leaving 12 bases between the germline ends. Germline CDR1 LGHDT, CDR2 YNNKEL (reference sequence).

This clonotype is a singleton in its sample. The CDR3 reads CASSQANYPAAEQYF. Here the CDR3 DNA reads TGTGCCAGCAGCCAAGCGAACTACCCGGCCGCCGAGCAGTACTTC. V gene TRBV4-2 combines with J gene TRBJ2-5; no reliable D call. The J call may not be correct, given that the DNA end is closer to TRBJ2-7. The CDR3 totals 15 residues. Germline CDR1 reads LGHNA; CDR2 reads YNFKEQ.

This chain joins TRBV10-3 and TRBJ2-3; D perhaps matches TRBD1 (5 bases). Trimming shortened V by 4 bases and J by 1 base, and 9 bases separated the two germline ends. The CDR3 has 14 amino acids. CDR1 is ENHRY and CDR2 is SYGVKD in the germline V gene. For the CDR3, the DNA is TGTGCCATCAGTGGCCAACAGGGCACAGATACGCAGTATTTT. It encodes CAISGQQGTDTQYF.

The chain uses TRBV20-1 and TRBJ1-2; the D gene is possibly TRBD1 (6 bases). V was shortened by 0 bases and J by 7 bases, with 15 bases between the two germline ends. CDR1 and CDR2 from the germline V gene are DFQATT and SNEGSKA (reference sequence). This CDR3 is built from 14 residues. The CDR3 region is CSARDFWVGGGYTF. CDR3 DNA: TGCAGTGCTAGAGATTTTTGGGTAGGGGGTGGCTACACCTTC.

This clonotype came up a few times. The chain joins TRBV28 to TRBJ2-7; D call uncertain. From germline, CDR1 is MDHEN and CDR2 SYDVKM. The V end was cut by 3 bases, the J end by 5 bases, with 14 bases between. CDR3 size: 14 residues. The CDR3 region has the DNA TGTGCCAGCAGTTTGAGCGTCCCCCCGAACGAGCAGTACTTC. It is translated as CASSLSVPPNEQYF.

This clonotype was seen a few times. CDR3 coding DNA: TGTGCCAGCAGTTTAAACAGGGCTTCCTACGAGCAGTACTTC. Translating gives CASSLNRASYEQYF. V usage is TRBV27 and J usage is TRBJ2-7; possibly TRBD1 for D (6 bases). This CDR3 is 14 amino acids long. Between the trimmed V and J ends, which lost 2 bases and 1 base, there was a span of 9 bases. Germline lookup yields CDR1 MNHEY and CDR2 SMNVEV (reference sequence).

In this sample, this clonotype turned up a few times. V gene TRBV12-3 or TRBV12-4 combines with J gene TRBJ2-4; 8 bases agree with TRBD1. The CDR3 sequence is 13 residues long. J was trimmed by 8 bases and V by 7 bases; bases with no gene match: 7. In DNA, the CDR3 is TGTGCCAGCACCCTAGGACAGGGTTACATTCAGTACTTC. It codes for CASTLGQGYIQYF.

V is TRBV3-1 and J is TRBJ2-3, with D hard to call. Between the trimmed V and J ends, which lost 4 bases and 8 bases, there was a span of 10 bases. Germline V CDR1 and CDR2: LGHDT, YNNKEL (reference sequence). The CDR3 spans 12 residues. Written as DNA, the CDR3 is TGTGCCAGCAGCCTCCCGTCGGGTACGCAGTATTTT. Translated, it gives CASSLPSGTQYF.

In the case of this clonotype: The CDR3 end shows no conserved phenylalanine or tryptophan, and so a read error is likely. The V gene is TRBV5-1, the J gene TRBJ2-3; 11 nucleotides match TRBD2. The CDR3 has 15 residues. V trimming: 4 bases; J trimming: 4 bases; junction bases outside the gene matches: 5. Per germline, CDR1 SGHRS and CDR2 YFSETQ. This CDR3 is CASSELAGVADTQYI. The CDR3 DNA is TGCGCCAGCAGCGAACTAGCGGGAGTTGCAGATACGCAGTATATT.